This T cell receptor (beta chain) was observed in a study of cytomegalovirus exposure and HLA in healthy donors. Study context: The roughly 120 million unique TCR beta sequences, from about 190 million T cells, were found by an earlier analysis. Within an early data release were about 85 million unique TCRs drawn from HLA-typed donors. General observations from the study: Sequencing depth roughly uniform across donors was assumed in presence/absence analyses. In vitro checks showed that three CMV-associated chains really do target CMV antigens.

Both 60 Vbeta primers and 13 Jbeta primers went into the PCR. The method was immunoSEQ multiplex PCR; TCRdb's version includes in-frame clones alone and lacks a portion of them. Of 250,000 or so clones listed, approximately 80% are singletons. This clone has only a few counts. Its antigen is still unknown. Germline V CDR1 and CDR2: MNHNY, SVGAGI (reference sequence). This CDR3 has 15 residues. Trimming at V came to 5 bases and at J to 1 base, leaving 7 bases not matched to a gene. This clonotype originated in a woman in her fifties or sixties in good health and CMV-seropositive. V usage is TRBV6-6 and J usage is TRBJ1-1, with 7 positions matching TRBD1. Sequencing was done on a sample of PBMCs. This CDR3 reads CASSKQGSPNTEAFF. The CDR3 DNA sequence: TGTGCCAGCAGTAAACAGGGGTCTCCGAACACTGAAGCTTTCTTT.